This T cell receptor beta chain was recovered during a study of blood T cell repertoires in COVID-19. Overall study context: Sources were T cells, B-cell-depleted T cells, or PBMCs; the material itself was cDNA or gDNA.

The germline V and J ends were trimmed by 10 bases and 1 base, with 13 bases remaining between them. The germline V gene encodes CDR1 MNHEY and CDR2 SVGAGI. This CDR3 contains 13 residues. In the authors' methods: Estimated nucleated cell counts came from reference gene primer amplification. Using immunoSEQ multiplex PCR, the repertoire was profiled, and TCRdb retains in-frame clones only, with some absent. D and trimming were read from the DNA, whereas the V and J calls and clone size are those reported in that table. The table records 25,000 to 35,000 clones, around 84% of them present only once. This sequence joins TRBV6-5 and TRBJ1-1; possible D gene TRBD1, 5 bases. Sample: peripheral blood. The receptor's source is a human donor in a cohort sampled during active COVID-19. The CDR3, as DNA: TGTGCCACTAGGCGACAGACGAACACTGAAGCTTTCTTT. Protein: CATRRQTNTEAFF.